This TCR beta chain was sequenced in a study of neurological immune-mediated disorders. Unsorted libraries were generated from 2 million PBMCs held at -80 degrees C. This clonotype was seen many times. No antigen is known for it. Per germline, CDR1 SGHTA and CDR2 FQGNSA. V was clipped by 1 base and J by 7 bases, with 13 bases between them. This CDR3 spans 14 amino acids. 5'RACE employing 10-nucleotide random UMIs yielded the cDNA. TCRdb independently ran MiXCR on the 5' RACE reads; one entry per CDR3 protein. The table includes around 70,000 distinct CDR3 sequences, around 5.5% detected once. The study, taken as a whole, reports: Any association between clinical or MRI features and the multiple sclerosis repertoire cluster was absent.

The source is a man younger than 35 with multiple sclerosis. Sequenced input: PBMCs. J is TRBJ2-5 and V is TRBV7-2; possibly TRBD2 for D (6 bases). CDR3 nucleotides: TGTGCCAGCAGCTTAGGGCGGGAACGCGGGACCCAGTACTTC. It encodes CASSLGRERGTQYF.